The clone carrying this T cell receptor (beta chain) was found many times. Template material for amplifying TCR beta CDR3 regions consisted of RNA transcripts. When the TCR CDR3 underwent first-round RT-PCR, the HTBI primer set was used. Each CDR3 protein is one row after TCRdb ran MiXCR on the multiplex PCR reads. The sample yields 150,000 to 200,000 distinct CDR3 sequences, 17% seen once. This sample was taken from a study of T cells in Graves' hyperthyroidism and ophthalmopathy. Germline CDR1 MNHNS, CDR2 SASEGT. Losses at the gene ends were 8 bases for V and 5 bases for J; bases not matched to a gene: 5. The CDR3 consists of 14 residues.

The chain combines TRBV6-1 with TRBJ2-2, with 10 nucleotides matching TRBD1. Sequencing was performed on blood. This clonotype was sampled from a woman aged 45-60 years with Graves' hyperthyroidism. This CDR3 is CASCRDRGTGELFF. CDR3 sequence (DNA): TGTGCCAGCTGCCGGGACAGGGGAACCGGGGAGCTGTTTTTT.